The clone carrying this T cell receptor beta chain showed up just a few times. This sample stems from a study of blood T cells in healthy people across ages. Study details: With template switching, about one barcoded beta molecule was captured per two T cells.

The authors ran a second PCR of 7 to 11 cycles using a sample-barcoded 5' primer and a J-beta primer mix. TCRdb independently ran MiXCR on the 5' RACE reads; one entry per CDR3 protein. The data contain around 1,000,000 distinct CDR3 sequences, approximately 25% of them singletons. This CDR3 contains 15 residues. Germline CDR1 LNHDA, CDR2 SQIVND (reference sequence). In addition, the sample was reused for a study of T cells of mothers and their children. As that report states: Healthy Caucasian mothers, a few in number, and their six children were the donors.

This receptor was taken from a girl aged 2 to 10 in good health. The sample taken for sequencing was blood. V and J are TRBV19 and TRBJ2-5; 8 bases map to TRBD2. The J call is uncertain, as TRBJ2-1 better fits the DNA end. The CDR3 nucleotides are TGTGCCAGTAGTATCTTGGGACTAGAAAACAATGAGCAGTTCTTC. This codes for CASSILGLENNEQFF.